A selection of T cell receptor beta chains follows, all from one sample in a study of T cells in Graves' hyperthyroidism and ophthalmopathy. TCRdb passed the multiplex PCR reads through MiXCR, listing each CDR3 protein once. The repertoire has more than 350,000 distinct CDR3 sequences, roughly 15% of them found once; the top ten carry approximately 19%. The sequencing sample was made of blood. These receptors came from a woman aged 55-69 years with Graves' ophthalmopathy. Each CDR3 is given with its conserved first and last residue. D genes are given only for firm matches. Only some rows state a clone size, as once, few, many or a class for expanded clones.

D: -
size: many
V: TRBV11-1
length: 15
J: TRBJ2-1
CDR3: CASSLGLPAYNEQFF
DNA: TGTGCCAGCAGCTTGGGACTCCCGGCCTACAATGAGCAGTTCTTC

D: TRBD1
size: -
V: TRBV5-5
length: 13
J: TRBJ1-3
CDR3: CASSLEGANTIYF
DNA: TGTGCCAGCAGCTTGGAGGGGGCGAACACCATATATTTT

D: -
size: many
V: TRBV24-1
length: 14
J: TRBJ2-5
CDR3: CATSGVGAQETQYF
DNA: TGTGCCACCAGTGGCGTTGGGGCGCAAGAGACCCAGTACTTC

D: -
size: few
V: TRBV6-2/TRBV6-3
length: 17
J: TRBJ1-5
CDR3: CASSPPVGGLGNQPQHF
DNA: TGTGCCAGCAGTCCCCCAGTGGGGGGGTTGGGGAATCAGCCCCAGCATTTT

D: TRBD1
size: many
V: TRBV11-2
length: 15
J: TRBJ1-6
CDR3: CASRSPGDRVSPLHF
DNA: TGTGCCAGCAGGTCCCCCGGGGACAGGGTCTCACCCCTCCACTTT

D: -
size: few
V: TRBV20-1
length: 13
J: TRBJ2-7
CDR3: CSANQGNSYEQYF
DNA: TGCAGTGCCAACCAGGGTAATTCCTACGAGCAGTACTTC

D: -
size: -
V: TRBV29-1
length: 12
J: TRBJ1-4
CDR3: CSVRGSNEKLFF
DNA: TGCAGCGTCCGGGGATCTAATGAAAAACTGTTTTTT

D: TRBD1
size: -
V: TRBV7-9
length: 16
J: TRBJ2-1
CDR3: CASSNSDRGQLGEQFF
DNA: TGTGCCAGCAGCAATTCGGACAGGGGGCAACTTGGTGAGCAGTTCTTC

D: -
size: -
V: TRBV5-1
length: 15
J: TRBJ2-5
CDR3: CASSLGAAVGETQYF
DNA: TGCGCCAGCAGCTTGGGAGCAGCAGTCGGAGAGACCCAGTACTTC

D: -
size: many
V: TRBV6-1
length: 11
J: TRBJ1-1
CDR3: CAGKQNTEAFF
DNA: TGTGCCGGTAAGCAGAACACTGAAGCTTTCTTT

D: -
size: many
V: TRBV5-1
length: 14
J: TRBJ2-3
CDR3: CASQSIPSTDTQYF
DNA: TGCGCCAGCCAGAGCATACCTAGCACAGATACGCAGTATTTT

D: -
size: many
V: TRBV5-1
length: 15
J: TRBJ2-7
CDR3: CASSLATTHGDEQYF
DNA: TGCGCCAGCAGCTTGGCCACGACCCATGGGGACGAGCAGTACTTC

D: -
size: many
V: TRBV7-9
length: 14
J: TRBJ1-1
CDR3: CASSPPPQGTEAFF
DNA: TGTGCCAGCAGCCCCCCCCCACAGGGAACGGAAGCTTTCTTT

D: TRBD2
size: many
V: TRBV20-1
length: 17
J: TRBJ2-1
CDR3: CSAVGTSGSLSYNEQFF
DNA: TGCAGTGCTGTCGGAACTAGCGGGTCCCTCTCCTACAATGAGCAGTTCTTC

D: TRBD2
size: many
V: TRBV10-1
length: 15
J: TRBJ2-5
CDR3: CASSKNLAGGETQYF
DNA: TGCGCCAGCAGTAAGAACCTAGCGGGCGGGGAGACCCAGTACTTC

D: -
size: few
V: TRBV6-1
length: 13
J: TRBJ1-3
CDR3: CASCAGSGNTIYF
DNA: TGTGCCAGCTGTGCGGGCTCTGGAAACACCATATATTTT

D: TRBD2
size: many
V: TRBV20-1
length: 17
J: TRBJ2-1
CDR3: CSARGTSGRAPYNEQFF
DNA: TGCAGTGCTAGAGGGACTAGCGGGAGGGCTCCTTACAATGAGCAGTTCTTC

D: TRBD2
size: few
V: TRBV5-8
length: 15
J: TRBJ2-5
CDR3: CASSLVLAGKETQYF
DNA: TGTGCCAGCAGCTTGGTCCTAGCGGGAAAAGAGACCCAGTACTTC

D: -
size: many
V: TRBV2
length: 15
J: TRBJ2-5
CDR3: CASSELATARETQYF
DNA: TGTGCCAGCAGTGAGCTAGCCACAGCGCGGGAGACCCAGTACTTC

D: -
size: many
V: TRBV7-3
length: 13
J: TRBJ2-4
CDR3: CASSLGLEDIQYF
DNA: TGTGCCAGCAGCCTGGGACTTGAGGACATTCAGTACTTC

D: -
size: few
V: TRBV9
length: 14
J: TRBJ1-2
CDR3: CASSVEQVNYGYTF
DNA: TGTGCCAGCAGCGTCGAACAGGTTAACTATGGCTACACCTTC

D: -
size: many
V: TRBV11-2
length: 13
J: TRBJ1-2
CDR3: CASSLDPNYGYTF
DNA: TGTGCCAGCAGCTTAGACCCCAACTATGGCTACACCTTC

D: TRBD2
size: -
V: TRBV9
length: 16
J: TRBJ2-5
CDR3: CASSVGGREGLETQYF
DNA: TGTGCCAGCAGCGTCGGGGGCCGGGAGGGCCTAGAGACCCAGTACTTC

D: -
size: many
V: TRBV6-1
length: 15
J: TRBJ2-1
CDR3: CASSEAYSSYNEQFF
DNA: TGTGCCAGCAGTGAAGCCTACAGCTCCTACAATGAGCAGTTCTTC

D: -
size: many
V: TRBV7-2
length: 15
J: TRBJ2-3
CDR3: CASSLVGTSTDTQYF
DNA: TGTGCCAGCAGCTTAGTAGGGACTAGCACAGATACGCAGTATTTT

D: TRBD2
size: few
V: TRBV19
length: 15
J: TRBJ2-7
CDR3: CASSRKWEGRREQYF
DNA: TGTGCCAGTAGTAGAAAGTGGGAGGGCCGAAGGGAGCAGTACTTC

D: -
size: many
V: TRBV24-1
length: 13
J: TRBJ2-3
CDR3: CATSEGSTDTQYF
DNA: TGTGCCACCAGTGAGGGGAGCACAGATACGCAGTATTTT

D: TRBD1
size: few
V: TRBV19
length: 14
J: TRBJ1-1
CDR3: CASSADRAGTEAFF
DNA: TGTGCCAGTAGTGCAGACAGGGCGGGTACTGAAGCTTTCTTT

D: TRBD1
size: -
V: TRBV12-3/TRBV12-4
length: 16
J: TRBJ1-5
CDR3: CASSPRGQLSNQPQHF
DNA: TGTGCCAGCAGTCCCAGGGGACAGTTAAGCAATCAGCCCCAGCATTTT

D: -
size: many
V: TRBV6-1
length: 13
J: TRBJ2-2
CDR3: CASRDGNTGELFF
DNA: TGTGCCAGCAGAGACGGAAACACCGGGGAGCTGTTTTTT

D: -
size: many
V: TRBV18
length: 13
J: TRBJ2-7
CDR3: CASSPTGPYEQYF
DNA: TGTGCCAGCTCACCAACTGGCCCCTACGAGCAGTACTTC

D: TRBD2
size: -
V: TRBV6-5
length: 16
J: TRBJ2-7
CDR3: CASIREVREVRSEQYF
DNA: TGTGCCAGCATTAGAGAAGTTCGGGAGGTCAGAAGCGAGCAGTACTTC

D: -
size: few
V: TRBV29-1
length: 17
J: TRBJ2-5
CDR3: CSVAESDRIAVVETQYF
DNA: TGCAGCGTTGCCGAGTCGGACCGTATCGCGGTTGTGGAGACCCAGTACTTC

D: -
size: many
V: TRBV28
length: 15
J: TRBJ2-1
CDR3: CASSLVVGSYNEQFF
DNA: TGTGCCAGCAGTTTAGTGGTAGGCTCCTACAATGAGCAGTTCTTC

D: TRBD1
size: -
V: TRBV5-8
length: 14
J: TRBJ2-7
CDR3: CASSYGTGWYEQYF
DNA: TGTGCCAGCAGCTACGGGACAGGGTGGTACGAGCAGTACTTC

D: -
size: few
V: TRBV5-1
length: 15
J: TRBJ2-4
CDR3: CASSLFGKKENIQYF
DNA: TGCGCCAGCAGCTTGTTCGGGAAAAAAGAAAACATTCAGTACTTC

D: -
size: many
V: TRBV6-6
length: 13
J: TRBJ1-1
CDR3: CASSYVGSRDSFF
DNA: TGTGCCAGCAGTTACGTGGGCAGTCGTGATTCTTTCTTT

D: TRBD1
size: many
V: TRBV20-1
length: 16
J: TRBJ2-7
CDR3: CSARGVAQGAMYEQYF
DNA: TGCAGTGCTAGAGGGGTAGCACAGGGGGCTATGTACGAGCAGTACTTC

D: -
size: -
V: TRBV20-1
length: 12
J: TRBJ1-1
CDR3: CSAIPGNTEAFF
DNA: TGCAGTGCTATCCCAGGGAACACTGAAGCTTTCTTT

D: -
size: many
V: TRBV24-1
length: 14
J: TRBJ2-2
CDR3: CATSDWGRRGELFF
DNA: TGTGCCACCAGTGATTGGGGTCGGCGGGGGGAGCTGTTTTTT

D: TRBD1
size: -
V: TRBV11-2
length: 15
J: TRBJ2-7
CDR3: CASSLAGDRAHEQYF
DNA: TGTGCCAGCAGCTTAGCCGGGGACAGGGCTCACGAGCAGTACTTC

D: TRBD2
size: many
V: TRBV13
length: 16
J: TRBJ2-1
CDR3: CASSYPAGLADNEQFF
DNA: TGTGCCAGCAGCTACCCTGCGGGACTAGCGGACAATGAGCAGTTCTTC

D: TRBD2
size: few
V: TRBV4-2
length: 13
J: TRBJ2-1
CDR3: CASSPAGGGEQFF
DNA: TGTGCCAGCAGCCCAGCGGGAGGGGGTGAGCAGTTCTTC

D: -
size: many
V: TRBV20-1
length: 14
J: TRBJ1-6
CDR3: CSAPDASPYSPLHF
DNA: TGCAGTGCTCCCGATGCCTCCCCCTATTCACCCCTCCACTTT

D: -
size: few
V: TRBV24-1
length: 16
J: TRBJ2-2
CDR3: CATSGSRDMNTGELFF
DNA: TGTGCCACCAGTGGAAGCCGGGACATGAACACCGGGGAGCTGTTTTTT

D: TRBD1
size: few
V: TRBV5-1
length: 14
J: TRBJ2-7
CDR3: CASSPQGDYLEQYF
DNA: TGCGCCAGCAGCCCCCAGGGGGATTACCTCGAGCAGTACTTC